The rows below give T cell receptor beta chains drawn from one sample of a study of T cell responses to AZD1222 COVID-19 vaccine. The data were produced by immunoSEQ multiplex PCR, yet TCRdb's version contains in-frame clones alone and is incomplete. Of under 50,000 clones listed, 88% were seen once; the top ten hold approximately 27%. Here the sequenced sample was peripheral blood, taken 28 days after the second dose of the MenACWY control vaccine. The receptors originated from an adult who received the MenACWY meningococcal vaccine as a control. Each CDR3 is given with its conserved first and last residue. D genes are given only for firm matches.

d_gene	v_gene	j_gene	CDR3nt	CDR3aa
.	TRBV18	TRBJ2-2	TGTGCCAGCTCAGAAAGCAGGGGAGACACCGGGGAGCTGTTTTTT	CASSESRGDTGELFF
TRBD1	TRBV25-1	TRBJ1-1	TGTGCCAGCAGGACAGGGGGCTTGAACACTGAAGCTTTCTTT	CASRTGGLNTEAFF
.	TRBV28	TRBJ2-7	TGTGCCAGCAGTCGTACAGTGAGCTCCTACGAGCAGTACTTC	CASSRTVSSYEQYF
TRBD2	TRBV5-1	TRBJ2-7	TGCGCCAGCAGCCTAGCGGGAGAGCAACTTGCCGAGCAGTACTTC	CASSLAGEQLAEQYF
TRBD1	TRBV28	TRBJ2-5	TGTGCCAGCAGTGGGGACAGCGGGACCCAGTACTTC	CASSGDSGTQYF
TRBD1	TRBV5-1	TRBJ1-4	TGCGCCAGCAGCACAGGGGACAGTAATGAAAAACTGTTTTTT	CASSTGDSNEKLFF
TRBD2	TRBV19	TRBJ2-3	TGTGCCAGTAGCCCTGCTAGCGGGATAGGAACAGATACGCAGTATTTT	CASSPASGIGTDTQYF
.	TRBV6-1	TRBJ2-6	TGTGCCAGCAGTGAGCAACAGGGATCTGGGGCCAACGTCCTGACTTTC	CASSEQQGSGANVLTF
.	TRBV4-1	TRBJ2-3	TGCGCCAGCAGCCAAGATTTACCAGATACGCAGTATTTT	CASSQDLPDTQYF
.	TRBV12-2	TRBJ2-3	TGTGCAAGTCGCTCCTTGGGAGCTTGCACAGATACGCAGTATTTT	CASRSLGACTDTQYF
.	TRBV5-4	TRBJ2-5	TGTGCCAGCAGCCCCGCTGCTCGCCAAGAGACCCAGTACTTC	CASSPAARQETQYF
.	TRBV27	TRBJ2-1	TGTGCCAGCAGACCACTAGACTACAATGAGCAGTTCTTC	CASRPLDYNEQFF
TRBD2	TRBV5-5	TRBJ2-1	TGTGCCAGCAGCTTGGAACTAGCGGGAGGTGAGAATGAGCAGTTCTTC	CASSLELAGGENEQFF
TRBD2	TRBV5-1	TRBJ2-3	TGCGCCAGCAGCCCGGGACTAGCGGGAGGGACGCAGTATTTT	CASSPGLAGGTQYF
TRBD2	TRBV10-2	TRBJ2-1	TGCGCCAGCAGTGGGCTAGGAGCGGGAGGCAATGAGCAGTTCTTC	CASSGLGAGGNEQFF